This T cell receptor (beta chain) was recorded in a study of T cells in localized non-small cell lung cancer. Some clones are missing from TCRdb's copy, which holds only in-frame ones; the method was immunoSEQ multiplex PCR. The table lists approximately 46,000 clones, 81% of them singletons. Trimming took 8 bases from V and 4 from J; bases not matched to a gene: 8. Germline CDR1 WSHSY, CDR2 SAAADI. The CDR3 spans 16 residues. The sample in question was peripheral blood mononuclear cells, obtained before any cancer treatment. The chain carries TRBV10-2 and TRBJ2-1; TRBD2 matches 13 bases. The receptor was isolated from a man aged 40 to 70 with stage III lung adenocarcinoma. The CDR3 DNA follows: TGCGCCAGCTGCCGACTAGCGGGGGGAGAGTACAATGAGCAGTTCTTC. Translating gives CASCRLAGGEYNEQFF.